This is a list of T cell receptor beta chains from one sample in a study of T-cell memory formation after mild COVID-19. Each CDR3 protein is one row after TCRdb ran MiXCR on the 5' RACE reads. The data show 210,000 or so distinct CDR3 sequences, with approximately 10% seen just once and 3% held by the top ten. The sequencing sample was made of PBMCs or a T cell subset sorted from them (not recorded which). These receptors came from a man younger than 30 who had mild COVID-19 (a few samples of this study predate the infection). Cell type and time point are not known. The CDR3 runs from the conserved cysteine through the conserved F or W. D genes are given only for firm matches. Clone size, where shown, is once, few, many, or a class for clones that have expanded.

v_call	clone_size	j_call	d_call	cdr3_nt	cdr3_aa
TRBV6-6	NA	TRBJ2-5	TRBD2	TGTGCCAGCAGTTACGCGTCTAGCGGGGGGACCCAGTACTTC	CASSYASSGGTQYF
TRBV12-3/TRBV12-4	NA	TRBJ2-3	TRBD2	TGTGCCAGCAGTTTTCCTAGCGGGGGCCTCACAGATACGCAGTATTTT	CASSFPSGGLTDTQYF
TRBV12-3/TRBV12-4	few	TRBJ1-2	NA	TGTGCCAGCAGCTCCCGTGGGGGGGCGAGCTACACCTTC	CASSSRGGASYTF
TRBV12-3/TRBV12-4	NA	TRBJ1-1	NA	TGTGCCAGCAGTCCACTACCGACAGTTGGGGGCACTGAAGCTTTCTTT	CASSPLPTVGGTEAFF
TRBV2	few	TRBJ2-2	NA	TGTGCCAGCAGACCCGGGAGGAACACCGGGGAGCTGTTTTTT	CASRPGRNTGELFF
TRBV28	few	TRBJ1-1	NA	TGTGCCAGCAGTCCACGAGGGGGAGGGAACACTGAAGCTTTCTTT	CASSPRGGGNTEAFF
TRBV20-1	NA	TRBJ1-1	TRBD1	TGCAGTGCTAGGTCTCCTATCTTGAGGGACAGGGGGCGAGGGACTGAAGCTTTCTTT	CSARSPILRDRGRGTEAFF
TRBV7-9	many	TRBJ2-1	NA	TGTGCCAGCAGCTTTCATAGCAGGGACAATGAGCAGTTCTTC	CASSFHSRDNEQFF
TRBV7-3	few	TRBJ1-1	NA	TGTGCCAGCAGCTTAGGGAGAAAAGCTCCTGGAACTGAAGCTTTCTTT	CASSLGRKAPGTEAFF
TRBV5-6	NA	TRBJ2-5	NA	TGTGCCAGCAGCTTGGATCAAGGGGGTGAGACCCAGTACTTC	CASSLDQGGETQYF
TRBV12-3/TRBV12-4	NA	TRBJ2-5	TRBD1	TGTGCCAGCAGTTTAGGGACAGGGAAACAAGAGACCCAGTACTTC	CASSLGTGKQETQYF